This TCR beta chain was recorded in a study of shared clonotypes between healthy human individuals (dated by TCRdb to between 2020 and 2021). Study-wide context: The cohort comprised two women and three men aged 18 to 49 years. Different laboratories and diverse techniques were used to prepare libraries and sequence TCR repertoires, to increase sequencing depth and limit assay-specific biases. Each donor's leukapheresis produced roughly between roughly 0.85 and 10 billion PBMCs. For each donor, CD4 naive and CD4 memory were each run on three plates, CD8 naive on two plates, and CD8 memory on one plate. To estimate repertoire size and how much clonotype sharing occurs between individuals, the study deeply sequenced the blood TCR repertoires of about five healthy adults.

Donors were healthy HIV-negative adults with no recently reported acute infections or vaccinations. Only Caucasian adults living in Nashville, Tennessee, USA were represented among the donors. Magnetic negative selection was used to enrich CD4+ T cells, after which naive cells were positively selected on CD45RA and the negative fraction became the memory subset. After blood collection by leukapheresis, PBMCs were isolated using Ficoll-Histopaque density gradient centrifugation and then cryopreserved in the vapor phase of liquid nitrogen. Analytical flow cytometry was used to check the purity and quantity of every magnetically sorted T cell population. Each sorted fraction had its genomic DNA isolated and then quantified by UV absorbance on a Nanodrop 2000c. Of note for this clone: The clone's antigen remains unknown. The input lacks base qualities; no much larger clone sits a single base away.

Using the deep immunoSEQ assay, TCR CDR3 regions were amplified from genomic DNA by multiplex PCR. Genomic DNA extracted from each cell subset was distributed evenly over all wells of several immunoSEQ 96-well plates, and each plate served as one replicate. For sorted subsets, about 200 ng genomic DNA, equal to tens of thousands of T cell genomes, was loaded into each replicate PCR. Purified libraries were quantified with a Qubit 3.0 fluorometer, sized on a Bioanalyzer 2100, and re-quantified with the KAPA Library Quantification kit. Every immunoSEQ 96-well plate was sequenced on a dedicated single-read 150-cycle Illumina NextSeq 550 flow cell. The paper's data handling went like this. Because the immunoSEQ output held only junctional sequences and lacked quality scores, the filtering could not match the filtering applied to full-length reads. To assign V/J genes and CDR3, sequences were annotated against IMGT germline references using PyIR, a Python wrapper for IgBLAST v1.9. Reads were removed for weak V/J assignments (E-value above 1e-6), missing CDR3, stop codons, out-of-frame junctions, or ambiguous translated residues. V3J clonotypes were defined as sequences sharing the same inferred V gene, J gene, and CDR3 amino acid sequence. To compute the percentage overlap between repertoires, the number of shared unique clonotypes was divided by the size of the smaller repertoire. Repertoire richness was assessed with RTK rarefaction, the Chao1 estimator, and Recon v2.1 estimates of unobserved clonotypes. OLGA was used to compute generation probabilities for all TCRbeta clonotypes that the gDNA method yielded from a handful of donors. The table comes from immuneACCESS by way of TCRdb, which keeps in-frame sequences with V and J called. Part of the clones is missing from these tables; in studies checked, under half for an unresolved V gene and the rest for unknown reasons. D and trimming were read from the DNA, whereas the V and J calls and clone size are those reported in that table. Counted in this sample were some 2,400,000 clones; around 95% of them appeared once. The ten biggest clones cover approximately 0.13% of the sample.

The germline V gene sets CDR1 to SGHDT and CDR2 to YYEEEE. Trimming removed 0 bases from V and 7 bases from J, leaving 13 bases between the germline ends. The CDR3, from cysteine to phenylalanine, totals 15 residues. Just the 45-base CDR3 DNA is kept, in frame starting at base 1. The full study reports these points: Incomplete sequencing was indicated by rarefaction of sorted-subset datasets, despite the large sequencing depth. Naive subsets generally had larger estimated clonotype richness than memory subsets. Because the study included a small number of donors, the genetic and exposure-history diversity represented was limited. Only blood was sampled, and tissue TCR repertoires likely differ from those in blood. Pairwise subsampling indicated that sequencing depth was expected to affect the degree of clonotype sharing among donors. Sharing across a few donors was observed for 5% to 6.5% of naive CD4, about 4% of naive CD8, roughly 2.4% of memory CD4, and around 0.44% of memory CD8 clonotypes. Compared with non-shared clonotypes, the clonotypes found in all four sorted-subset donors had higher generation probabilities.

The sample consisted of naive CD4+ T cells sorted from blood. Explained via the paper, the cell subset or site label denotes: CD45RA+ positively selected. This sequence was found in a man aged 18 to 29 in good health. The rearrangement joined TRBV5-6 to TRBJ2-2; the D gene is possibly TRBD1, with 5 bases matching. CDR3 sequence: CASSLDMKGNGELFF. The bases are TGTGCCAGCAGCTTGGACATGAAGGGGAACGGGGAGCTGTTTTTT.